The clone carrying this T cell receptor (beta chain) was recorded many times. The antigen is undetermined. This sample is drawn from a study of breast tumors, draining lymph nodes, adjacent tissues. Overall study findings and caveats: Tumor repertoires ranked between lymph nodes and nontumor tissue in diversity, with V and J gene preferences. Findings are consistent with lymph node origin and intratumoral expansion of most tumor T cells.

TCRdb processed the multiplex PCR reads anew with MiXCR; each CDR3 protein has one entry. This table holds about 230,000 distinct CDR3 sequences, 32% found once. Breast cancer patients provided tissue from their axillary draining lymph nodes. The source material was axillary lymph node tissue. The clonotype originates from a female donor with breast cancer. Some clones in this sample may be carry-over from other donors' samples.

CDR3 in amino acids: CASSASASTDTQYF. The CDR3 DNA reads as TGTGCCAGCTCGGCTAGCGCCAGCACAGATACGCAGTATTTT. The J gene is TRBJ2-3, the V gene TRBV18, with D perhaps TRBD2 (6 bases). Germline CDR1 and CDR2: KGHSH and LQKENI. This CDR3 is built from 14 residues. Trimming cost V 6 bases and J 0 bases, with 10 bases left between them. Looking up the rest from reference TRBV18 and TRBJ2-3 gives the full variable domain: NAGVMQNPRHLVRRRGQEARLRCSPMKGHSHVYWYRQLPEEGLKFMVYLQKENIIDESGMPKERFSAEFPKEGPSILRIQQVVRGDSAAYFCASSASASTDTQYFGPGTRLTVL.